These T cell receptor beta chains were read from a single sample in a study of Graves' ophthalmopathy and Graves' hyperthyroidism. TCRdb re-derived calls from the multiplex PCR reads in MiXCR, one entry per CDR3 protein. In the table there are fewer than 600,000 distinct CDR3 sequences, 13% to 15% of which are singletons. The source material was blood. The source is a woman in her thirties with Graves' ophthalmopathy. The CDR3 runs from the conserved cysteine through the conserved F or W. D genes are given only for firm matches. Clone sizes are given selectively: once, few, many, or a class where the clone is expanded.

clone_size: many; v_call: TRBV24-1; d_call: TRBD1; j_call: TRBJ1-1; cdr3_nt: TGTGCCACCAGTGATTTGAAAGGGGGCTCTGAAGCTTTCTTT; cdr3_aa: CATSDLKGGSEAFF
clone_size: many; v_call: TRBV9; d_call: NA; j_call: TRBJ2-7; cdr3_nt: TGTGCCAGCAGCCCAGCCGGGGGCTCCTACGAGCAGTACTTC; cdr3_aa: CASSPAGGSYEQYF
clone_size: NA; v_call: TRBV27; d_call: TRBD1; j_call: TRBJ1-6; cdr3_nt: TGTGCCAGCAGACGAAAAAGACAGGGAAGGACACCCCTCCACTTT; cdr3_aa: CASRRKRQGRTPLHF
clone_size: many; v_call: TRBV7-6; d_call: NA; j_call: TRBJ2-7; cdr3_nt: TGTGCCAGCAGCCCCCATCGTGGAGGGGAGCAGTACTTC; cdr3_aa: CASSPHRGGEQYF
clone_size: many; v_call: TRBV10-3; d_call: NA; j_call: TRBJ2-7; cdr3_nt: TGTGCCATCAGTGAGTCGAATGGTGGGCGGGGAGCCTACGAGCAGTACTTC; cdr3_aa: CAISESNGGRGAYEQYF
clone_size: NA; v_call: TRBV6-1; d_call: TRBD1; j_call: TRBJ1-2; cdr3_nt: TGTGCCATCAAGGACAGGCCGTTCTATGGCTACACCTTC; cdr3_aa: CAIKDRPFYGYTF
clone_size: many; v_call: TRBV30; d_call: NA; j_call: TRBJ1-6; cdr3_nt: TGTGCCTGGGGGTTGGAAGAGGATTCACCCCTCCACTTT; cdr3_aa: CAWGLEEDSPLHF
clone_size: many; v_call: TRBV28; d_call: NA; j_call: TRBJ1-1; cdr3_nt: TGTGCGTCACAGGACTTGAACACTGAAGCTTTCTTT; cdr3_aa: CASQDLNTEAFF
clone_size: many; v_call: TRBV6-2/TRBV6-3; d_call: TRBD1; j_call: TRBJ1-5; cdr3_nt: TGTGCCAGCAGTTACACCCTCACAGGGGGCCCTAATCAGCCCCAGCATTTT; cdr3_aa: CASSYTLTGGPNQPQHF
clone_size: many; v_call: TRBV6-2/TRBV6-3; d_call: TRBD1; j_call: TRBJ1-1; cdr3_nt: TGTGCCAGCAGCTTCCGGACAGGCTCCACTGAAGCTTTCTTT; cdr3_aa: CASSFRTGSTEAFF
clone_size: many; v_call: TRBV6-2/TRBV6-3; d_call: TRBD2; j_call: TRBJ2-2; cdr3_nt: TGTGCCAGCACCTTCCTTGGATCTCTAGCGGGAGGGCCGGCCGGGGAGCTGTTTTTT; cdr3_aa: CASTFLGSLAGGPAGELFF
clone_size: many; v_call: TRBV14; d_call: NA; j_call: TRBJ1-2; cdr3_nt: TGTGCCAGCAGCCAAAGGCCGCTTTATGGCTACACCTTC; cdr3_aa: CASSQRPLYGYTF
clone_size: many; v_call: TRBV20-1; d_call: NA; j_call: TRBJ2-2; cdr3_nt: TGCAGTGCTAGTCAACTCCAGGGGACCGGGGAGCTGTTTTTT; cdr3_aa: CSASQLQGTGELFF
clone_size: few; v_call: TRBV28; d_call: NA; j_call: TRBJ1-5; cdr3_nt: TGTGCCACAAAACGGGCTGCGTCTTATGCCCAGCGGTTT; cdr3_aa: CATKRAASYAQRF
clone_size: many; v_call: TRBV5-1; d_call: NA; j_call: TRBJ2-7; cdr3_nt: TGCGCCAGCAGCACGACCGGACAGAGCAGCTACGAGCAGTACTTC; cdr3_aa: CASSTTGQSSYEQYF
clone_size: few; v_call: TRBV18; d_call: NA; j_call: TRBJ1-2; cdr3_nt: TGTGCCAGCTCATCGATCCGGGACGCAATTTATGGCTACACCTTC; cdr3_aa: CASSSIRDAIYGYTF
clone_size: many; v_call: TRBV4-1; d_call: TRBD1; j_call: TRBJ1-3; cdr3_nt: TGCGCCAGCAGCCAAGCCCCAGGGGGGGAAGGAAACACCATATATTTT; cdr3_aa: CASSQAPGGEGNTIYF
clone_size: many; v_call: TRBV11-1; d_call: NA; j_call: TRBJ1-2; cdr3_nt: TGTGCCAGCAGCTTATCTTGGGGCGACGGAGCTAACTATGGCTACACCTTC; cdr3_aa: CASSLSWGDGANYGYTF
clone_size: few; v_call: TRBV4-1; d_call: NA; j_call: TRBJ1-1; cdr3_nt: TGCGCCAGCAGCCAACCCAGGGACAAGGACGCTGAAGCTTTCTTT; cdr3_aa: CASSQPRDKDAEAFF
clone_size: NA; v_call: TRBV3-1; d_call: TRBD1; j_call: TRBJ1-1; cdr3_nt: TGTGCCAACAGGAGTACCGGGACAGGTGAAGCTTTCTTT; cdr3_aa: CANRSTGTGEAFF
clone_size: many; v_call: TRBV12-3/TRBV12-4; d_call: NA; j_call: TRBJ1-6; cdr3_nt: TGTGCCAGCAGGCTCGGGAGGACCTATAATTCACCCCTCCACTTT; cdr3_aa: CASRLGRTYNSPLHF
clone_size: few; v_call: TRBV28; d_call: NA; j_call: TRBJ2-7; cdr3_nt: TGTGCCAGCAGTTTACACAGGTTATACGAGCAGTACTTC; cdr3_aa: CASSLHRLYEQYF
clone_size: many; v_call: TRBV7-9; d_call: NA; j_call: TRBJ1-1; cdr3_nt: TGCGCCAGCAGCCTGGAGACGGCGAACACTGAAGCTTTCTTT; cdr3_aa: CASSLETANTEAFF
clone_size: many; v_call: TRBV18; d_call: NA; j_call: TRBJ2-5; cdr3_nt: TGTGCCAGCTCACCTAACTTGGCCACCCAAGAGACCCAGTACTTC; cdr3_aa: CASSPNLATQETQYF
clone_size: few; v_call: TRBV3-1; d_call: TRBD1; j_call: TRBJ2-7; cdr3_nt: TGTGCCAGCAGCCAAGGACAGGGTCAAGACGAGCAGTACTTC; cdr3_aa: CASSQGQGQDEQYF
clone_size: NA; v_call: TRBV4-2; d_call: NA; j_call: TRBJ2-5; cdr3_nt: TGTGCCAGCAGCCAAGAGAGCGGTTACGAGACCCAGTACTTC; cdr3_aa: CASSQESGYETQYF
clone_size: NA; v_call: TRBV19; d_call: NA; j_call: TRBJ1-5; cdr3_nt: TGTGCCAGTAGTGGTCAGCGGGATCAGCCCCAGCATTTT; cdr3_aa: CASSGQRDQPQHF
clone_size: many; v_call: TRBV6-2/TRBV6-3; d_call: NA; j_call: TRBJ2-7; cdr3_nt: TGTGCCAGCAGTGATACGGTGAGGGGGAACGAGCAGTACTTC; cdr3_aa: CASSDTVRGNEQYF
clone_size: many; v_call: TRBV27; d_call: NA; j_call: TRBJ1-2; cdr3_nt: TGTGCCACCTCGGGGCCTGAGGGCTACACCTTC; cdr3_aa: CATSGPEGYTF
clone_size: once; v_call: TRBV5-1; d_call: TRBD1; j_call: TRBJ1-2; cdr3_nt: TGCGCCAGCAGCCCCTTGGACAGGGGGGACTATGGCTACACCTTC; cdr3_aa: CASSPLDRGDYGYTF
clone_size: many; v_call: TRBV12-3/TRBV12-4; d_call: TRBD2; j_call: TRBJ2-5; cdr3_nt: TGTGCCAGCAGTTTTGCGGGAGGGCCTCGAGAGACCAAGTACTTC; cdr3_aa: CASSFAGGPRETKYF
clone_size: NA; v_call: TRBV3-1; d_call: NA; j_call: TRBJ2-4; cdr3_nt: TGTGCCAGCAGCCAAGGAGGGGAGCGGCTCAAAAACATTCAGTACTTC; cdr3_aa: CASSQGGERLKNIQYF
clone_size: many; v_call: TRBV7-2; d_call: TRBD1; j_call: TRBJ2-7; cdr3_nt: TGTGCCAGCAGCATACCGGGACAGGGGTTCGAGCAGTACTTC; cdr3_aa: CASSIPGQGFEQYF
clone_size: many; v_call: TRBV6-1; d_call: TRBD1; j_call: TRBJ2-7; cdr3_nt: TGTGCCGGCAAAAAATATCCGGGACAGGGAGTCACCTACGAGCAGTACTTC; cdr3_aa: CAGKKYPGQGVTYEQYF
clone_size: few; v_call: TRBV5-6; d_call: TRBD1; j_call: TRBJ1-5; cdr3_nt: TGTGCCAGCAGCGCCGGGACAGGGGGTAAGCTTCAGCCCCAGCATTTT; cdr3_aa: CASSAGTGGKLQPQHF
clone_size: many; v_call: TRBV20-1; d_call: TRBD2; j_call: TRBJ2-7; cdr3_nt: TGCAGTGCTAGGCGACTAGCGGGGGGCCTCTACGAGCAGTACTTC; cdr3_aa: CSARRLAGGLYEQYF